This entry features one T cell receptor beta chain sequence. Its antigen is still unknown. Profiled with immunoSEQ multiplex PCR; TCRdb holds only in-frame clones, not every one. The sample includes tens of thousands of clones, around 73% of them seen just once. This entry belongs to a study of vaccination effects on CD4 cells after COVID-19. Study at large: After the second dose, samples were taken at median day 72.

Antigen-specific CD4+ T cells were first expanded with viral peptide pools by the ViraFEST assay and only then sequenced. Following culture for approximately ten days, CD4+ T cells were isolated. Participants got two doses of BNT162b2 or mRNA-1273 vaccine. Findings and limits, study-wide: Cross-reactivity with common cold coronaviruses was shown by only 1 of 255 vaccine-induced clones in healthy vaccinees.

Germline CDR1 is SQVTM and CDR2 is ANQGSEA. With V trimmed by 8 bases and J by 4 bases, 15 bases remained unmatched. This CDR3 is built from 15 residues. The receptor's source is a human donor who received a COVID-19 vaccine. The genes are TRBV29-1 and TRBJ1-2; 8 bases are a match to TRBD1. The source was CD4+ T cells from PBMCs cultured with HCoV-229E spike peptides, collected after COVID-19 vaccination. The CDR3 region is CSSTQFSGGSYGYTF. The CDR3 nucleotides are TGCAGCTCTACCCAATTTTCAGGGGGCAGCTATGGCTACACCTTC.